This TCR beta chain was recovered during a study of identifying expanded T cells in peripheral blood. Study results and limitations: Variance in clone template counts between two-week samples significantly increased with total template count across all healthy donors.

Healthy donors had no documented immune events, such as infections, while sampled. The method was immunoSEQ multiplex PCR; TCRdb's version includes in-frame clones alone and lacks a portion of them. The table shows approximately 97,000 clones, with around 88% occurring only once. For this clone: As yet, its antigen is unknown.

The material sequenced was blood. The TCR comes from a person between 18 and 75 years old in good health.

In DNA form, the CDR3 reads TGTGCCAGCAGCTCCCCGGGACAGAACTACGAGCAGTACTTC. It codes for CASSSPGQNYEQYF. The J gene is TRBJ2-7, the V gene TRBV7-2; TRBD1 aligns across 7 bases. V was clipped by 4 bases and J by 3 bases; unmatched bases: 6. Germline values: CDR1 SGHTA, CDR2 FQGNSA. This CDR3 region has 14 residues.